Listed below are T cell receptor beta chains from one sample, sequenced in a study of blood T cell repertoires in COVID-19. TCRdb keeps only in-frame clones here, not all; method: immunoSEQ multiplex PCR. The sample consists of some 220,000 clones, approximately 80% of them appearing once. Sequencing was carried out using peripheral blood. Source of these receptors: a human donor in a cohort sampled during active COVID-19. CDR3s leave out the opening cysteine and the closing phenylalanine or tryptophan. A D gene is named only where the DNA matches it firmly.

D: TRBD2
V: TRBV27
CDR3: ASSELRDYYNEQF

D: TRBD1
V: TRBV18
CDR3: ASSTNRGNQPQH

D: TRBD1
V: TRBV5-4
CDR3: ASSPGTGSKGEQF

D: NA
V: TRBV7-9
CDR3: ASTPDSNEQF

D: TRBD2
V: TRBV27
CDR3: ASSPQTSGRYNEQF

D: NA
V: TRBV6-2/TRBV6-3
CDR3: ASSYLEVTDTQY

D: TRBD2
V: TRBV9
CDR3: ASSVSSGSGEQY

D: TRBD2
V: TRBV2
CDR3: ASSERTSGNLSTDTQY

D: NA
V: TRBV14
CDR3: ASSQDVLLSYNEQF

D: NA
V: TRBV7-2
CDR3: ASTQGSSREQY

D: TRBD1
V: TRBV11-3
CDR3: ASSETGGYEQY

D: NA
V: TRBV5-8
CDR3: ASSVTGPYEQY

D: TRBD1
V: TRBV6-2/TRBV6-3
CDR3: ASSYPDRGRDNEQF

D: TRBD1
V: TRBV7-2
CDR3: ASSPQGQGRGYT

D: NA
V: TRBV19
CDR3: ASSKYRGSSTDTQY

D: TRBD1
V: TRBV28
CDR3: ATLKRQGGPEAF

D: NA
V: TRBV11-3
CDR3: ASSFMAGVPGELF

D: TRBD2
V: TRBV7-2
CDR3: ASSLSGRTNNEQF

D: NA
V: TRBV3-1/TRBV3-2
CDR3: ASSQVLGGCNSYEQY

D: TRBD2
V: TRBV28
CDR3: ASSLPLTSGGWNNEQF

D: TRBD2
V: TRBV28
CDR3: ASSSSVREQRDIQY

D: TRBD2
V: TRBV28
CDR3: AGLERGGRSDTQY

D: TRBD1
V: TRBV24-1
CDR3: ATSETGGSSYNEQF

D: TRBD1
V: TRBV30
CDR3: AWGTGASQY

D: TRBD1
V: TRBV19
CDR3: ASSIQTGARNQPQH

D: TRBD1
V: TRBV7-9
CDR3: ASSPTRGLEDTQY

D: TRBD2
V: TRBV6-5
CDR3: ASSTREGGSNEQF

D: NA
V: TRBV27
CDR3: ASSLINSYEQY

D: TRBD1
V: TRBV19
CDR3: ASSIGPGTGDSNTEAF

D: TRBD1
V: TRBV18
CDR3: ASSRVPTGGFEQY

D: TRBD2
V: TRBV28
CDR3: ASRSPTGTSGRGEQY

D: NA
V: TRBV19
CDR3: ASSIAFGDQPQH

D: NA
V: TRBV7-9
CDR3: ASSSSGGLTEAF

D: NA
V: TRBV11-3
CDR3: ASSLGGESYEQY

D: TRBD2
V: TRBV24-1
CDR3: ATSESGRGEDNEQF

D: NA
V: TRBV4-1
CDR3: ASMPTGADTQY

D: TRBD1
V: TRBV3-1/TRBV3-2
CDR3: ASSQGRDRGSNQPQH

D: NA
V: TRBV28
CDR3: ASTVGLGNSYEQY

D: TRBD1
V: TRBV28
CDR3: ASVTGTGVSYEQY

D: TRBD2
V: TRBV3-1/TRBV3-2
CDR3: ASSQVTSGLSYEQY